This T cell receptor beta chain was identified during a study of T-cell memory formation after mild COVID-19. Via MiXCR, TCRdb re-called the 5' RACE reads, giving one row per CDR3 protein. The sample holds around 450,000 distinct CDR3 sequences, about 19% seen once. Deletions cut 4 bases from V and 4 bases from J, with 7 bases between. This CDR3 comprises 13 residues. Points from the study as a whole: Contracting CD4+ clones were located mainly in CM and EM, and CD8+ clones in EMRA.

Turning to this clonotype: The target antigen is unknown.

The rearrangement uses TRBV12-3 or TRBV12-4 and TRBJ1-4; possible D gene TRBD1, 6 bases. This receptor was obtained from an adult woman who had mild COVID-19 (a few samples of this study predate the infection). Cell type and time point are not known. Sequencing was done on a sample of PBMCs or a T cell subset sorted from them (not recorded which). CDR3 in DNA: TGTGCCAGCAGTTCAGGGGTTAATGAAAAACTGTTTTTT. Translated: CASSSGVNEKLFF.